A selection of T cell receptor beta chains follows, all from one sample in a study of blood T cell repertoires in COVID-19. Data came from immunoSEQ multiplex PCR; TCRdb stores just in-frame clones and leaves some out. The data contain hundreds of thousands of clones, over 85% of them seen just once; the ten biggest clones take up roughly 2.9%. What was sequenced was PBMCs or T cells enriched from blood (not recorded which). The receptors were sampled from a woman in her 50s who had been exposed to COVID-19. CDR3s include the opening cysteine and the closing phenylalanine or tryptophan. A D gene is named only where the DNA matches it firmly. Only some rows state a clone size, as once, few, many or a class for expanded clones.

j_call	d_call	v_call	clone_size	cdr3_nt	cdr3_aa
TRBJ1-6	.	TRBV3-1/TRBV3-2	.	TGTGCCAGCAGCCAGCAGTATTCACCCCTCCACTTT	CASSQQYSPLHF
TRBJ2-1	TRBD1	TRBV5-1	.	TGCGCCAGCAGCTTGGGACAGGGGCATGAGCAGTTCTTC	CASSLGQGHEQFF
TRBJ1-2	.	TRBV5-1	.	TGCGCCAGCAGCAAAACAGCCAACTATGGCTACACCTTC	CASSKTANYGYTF
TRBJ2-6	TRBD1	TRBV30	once	TGTGCCTGGTCGACAGGGGCTGGGGCCAACGTCCTGACTTTC	CAWSTGAGANVLTF
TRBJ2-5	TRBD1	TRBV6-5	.	TGTGCCAGCAGGACAGGGATAGGGGAGACCCAGTACTTC	CASRTGIGETQYF
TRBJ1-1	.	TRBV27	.	TGTGCCAGCAGTTTATCCCCAGGGCATAACACTGAAGCTTTCTTT	CASSLSPGHNTEAFF
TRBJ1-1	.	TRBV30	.	TGTGCCTGGGGTTCTCGACAGACGAACACTGAAGCTTTCTTT	CAWGSRQTNTEAFF
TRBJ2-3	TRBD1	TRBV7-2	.	TGTGCCAGCAGCCCAGTGGGGACAGGGGGCGCAGATACGCAGTATTTT	CASSPVGTGGADTQYF
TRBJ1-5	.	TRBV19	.	TGTGCCAGCAAACAGGGCCAGAGCAATCAGCCCCAGCATTTT	CASKQGQSNQPQHF
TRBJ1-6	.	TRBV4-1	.	TGCGCCAGCAGCCAAGATGGAGGTGGGTCCTATAATTCACCCCTCCACTTT	CASSQDGGGSYNSPLHF
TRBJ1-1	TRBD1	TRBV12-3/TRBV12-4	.	TGTGCCAGCAGGTGGACAGGGAACACTGAAGCTTTCTTT	CASRWTGNTEAFF
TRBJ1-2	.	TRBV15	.	TGTGCCACCAGCAGCAGAGACAGCAGCTATGGCTACACCTTC	CATSSRDSSYGYTF
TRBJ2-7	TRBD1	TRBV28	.	TGTGCCAGCAGTCCCCCGACAGGGGGCGTCTACGAGCAGTACTTC	CASSPPTGGVYEQYF
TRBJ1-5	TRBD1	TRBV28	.	TGTGCCAGCCACCCGCTAAGGGGGCAGGGCAATCAGCCCCAGCATTTT	CASHPLRGQGNQPQHF
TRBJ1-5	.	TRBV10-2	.	TGCGCCAGCAGTGAGTCGGGAGTGGGTTACAATCAGCCCCAGCATTTT	CASSESGVGYNQPQHF
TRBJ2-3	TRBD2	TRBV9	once	TGTGCCAGCAGCGTAGGCTTGCGGGGGGAGCTAGATACGCAGTATTTT	CASSVGLRGELDTQYF
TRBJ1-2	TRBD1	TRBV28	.	TGTGCCAGCAGTCCCCCGGGACAGGCTATTTATGGCTACACCTTC	CASSPPGQAIYGYTF
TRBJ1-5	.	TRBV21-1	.	TGTGCCAGCAGCATAACGGGCAATCAGCCCCAGCATTTT	CASSITGNQPQHF
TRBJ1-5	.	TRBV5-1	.	TGCGCCAGCAGCTTGTTGCCAGTTTGGGGCGGCAATCAGCCCCAGCATTTT	CASSLLPVWGGNQPQHF
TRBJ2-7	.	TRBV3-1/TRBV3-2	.	TGTGCCAGCAGCCTCAGGGGTTCCTACGAGCAGTACTTC	CASSLRGSYEQYF
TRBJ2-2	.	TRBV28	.	TGTGCCAGCAGTTTTCCGGGGTCGAACACCGGGGAGCTGTTTTTT	CASSFPGSNTGELFF
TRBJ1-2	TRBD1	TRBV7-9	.	TGTGCCAGCAGCTTAACAGGGGGCTATGGCTACACCTTC	CASSLTGGYGYTF
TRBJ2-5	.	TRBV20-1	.	TGCAGTGCTAGTCCCGGGAACCAAGAGACCCAGTACTTC	CSASPGNQETQYF
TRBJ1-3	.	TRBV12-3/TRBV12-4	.	TGTGCCAGCAGTTTTTTAGGAAACACCATATATTTT	CASSFLGNTIYF
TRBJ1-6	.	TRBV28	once	TGTGCCAGCAACCCCACGGGGGGGGCCACCTATAATTCACCCCTCCACTTT	CASNPTGGATYNSPLHF
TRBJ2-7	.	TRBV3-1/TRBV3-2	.	TGTGCCAGCAGCCAAGATGGGAGTGCTAGCTCCTACGAGCAGTACTTC	CASSQDGSASSYEQYF
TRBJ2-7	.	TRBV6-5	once	TGTGCCAGCAGTTACTCAGGGGTAGGTTACGAGCAGTACTTC	CASSYSGVGYEQYF
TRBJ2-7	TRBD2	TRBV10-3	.	TGTGCCATCAGTGATGGGACTACCCCCTACGAGCAGTACTTC	CAISDGTTPYEQYF
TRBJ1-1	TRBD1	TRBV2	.	TGTGCCAGCAATCGACAGGGGAACACTGAAGCTTTCTTT	CASNRQGNTEAFF
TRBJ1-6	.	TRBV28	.	TGTGCCAGCAGTCCGCCCCAGGGTTTGAACTATAATTCACCCCTCCACTTT	CASSPPQGLNYNSPLHF
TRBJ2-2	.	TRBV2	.	TGTGCCAGCAGTGAACAGGGCCCGAACACCGGGGAGCTGTTTTTT	CASSEQGPNTGELFF
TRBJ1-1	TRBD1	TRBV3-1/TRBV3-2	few	TGTGCCAGCAGCCAGGGGGACAGCACTGAAGCTTTCTTT	CASSQGDSTEAFF
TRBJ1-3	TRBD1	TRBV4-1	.	TGCGCCAGCAGCCTCTCGGGACAGGGCGGAAACACCATATATTTT	CASSLSGQGGNTIYF
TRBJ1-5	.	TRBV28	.	TGTGCCAGCAGTTTTGCTGGGGGCGGGCAGCCCCAGCATTTT	CASSFAGGGQPQHF
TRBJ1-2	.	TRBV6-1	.	TGTGCCAGCAGTGAAGGGGACCGGACAGCATATCATGGCTACACCTTC	CASSEGDRTAYHGYTF
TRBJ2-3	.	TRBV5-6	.	TGTGCCAGCAGCTCTCTACCGGGGTACACAGATACGCAGTATTTT	CASSSLPGYTDTQYF
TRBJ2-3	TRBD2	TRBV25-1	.	TGTGCCAGCAGAGGGGGGACTAGCGGGGGCACAGATACGCAGTATTTT	CASRGGTSGGTDTQYF
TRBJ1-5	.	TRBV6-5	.	TGTGCCAGTCATTCGGGGAACAATCAGCCCCAGCATTTT	CASHSGNNQPQHF
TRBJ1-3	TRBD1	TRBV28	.	TGTGCCAGCAGCCGTACAGGGGGCTCTGGAAACACCATATATTTT	CASSRTGGSGNTIYF
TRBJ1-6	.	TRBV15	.	TGTGCCACCAGCAGAGACACAGTACGGGGAACCTATAATTCACCCCTCCACTTT	CATSRDTVRGTYNSPLHF
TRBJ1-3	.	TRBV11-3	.	TGTGCCAGCAGCTTGAGAGGGGGAGACGGAAACACCATATATTTT	CASSLRGGDGNTIYF
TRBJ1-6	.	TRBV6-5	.	TGTGCCAGCAGCCCCGCCGGGGGGATCAATTCACCCCTCCACTTT	CASSPAGGINSPLHF
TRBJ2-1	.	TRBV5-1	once	TGCGCCAGCAGAGCGGGACAAAACAATGAGCAGTTCTTC	CASRAGQNNEQFF
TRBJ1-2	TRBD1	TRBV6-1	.	TGTGCCAGCAGTGAAGTGACAGGGAAGAATGGCTACACCTTC	CASSEVTGKNGYTF
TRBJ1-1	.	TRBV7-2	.	TGTGCCAGCAGCTTAGGGTCAGGGGCTGAAGCTTTCTTT	CASSLGSGAEAFF
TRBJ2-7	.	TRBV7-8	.	TGTGCCAGCAGCCCGACTCCGGGATCCTCTCCCGAGCAGTACTTC	CASSPTPGSSPEQYF
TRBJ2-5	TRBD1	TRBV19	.	TGTGCCAGTAGTACCACGCCCGGGACAGGCTTTGAGACCCAGTACTTC	CASSTTPGTGFETQYF
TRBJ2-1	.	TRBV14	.	TGTGCCAGCAGCCCACCGACAGGATCCTACAATGAGCAGTTCTTC	CASSPPTGSYNEQFF
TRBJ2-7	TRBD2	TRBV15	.	TGTGCCACCAGCACCCAACTAGCGGGGGGCTACGAGCAGTACTTC	CATSTQLAGGYEQYF